Below, one T cell receptor beta chain is given with its context. The antigen remains unidentified. This sample stems from a study of shared clonotypes between healthy human individuals. A roughly 200 ng quantity of DNA, roughly 29,000 T cell genomes, went into the sorted-subset replicate PCRs. Libraries were prepared by immunoSEQ multiplex PCR; TCRdb keeps only in-frame clonotypes and omits some of them. This sample has 2 million to 2.5 million clones; about 94% occur once, and the top ten carry roughly 0.13%. None of the donors, who were healthy HIV-negative adults, had recently had acute infections or vaccinations. The study's findings and limits: Around 4.7% was the fraction of naive CD4 clonotypes found shared across a handful of donors. The rarefaction results pointed to incomplete sorted-subset sequencing despite large depth.

V was pared by 2 bases and J by 0 bases, with 14 bases between. The CDR3 extends over 16 amino acids. The germline CDR1 and CDR2 sequences are KGHSH and LQKENI. Specimen: naive CD4+ T cells sorted from blood. As to subset: CD45RA+ positively selected. This sequence originates from a man between 18 and 35 years old in good health. This chain uses TRBV18 with TRBJ2-7; no clear D gene. CDR3 DNA: TGTGCCAGCTCACCAAATCCCAATTTAAGCTCCTACGAGCAGTACTTC. Amino acid sequence: CASSPNPNLSSYEQYF.